One sample yielded the 5 T cell receptor beta chains listed below, sequenced in a study of blood T cell repertoires in COVID-19. Repertoires were generated with immunoSEQ multiplex PCR, while TCRdb's copy carries only in-frame clones and drops some. The data hold around 200,000 clones, with around nine tenths observed a single time. Sequenced sample: peripheral blood. These receptors all stem from a man younger than 35 with active or convalescent COVID-19.

V usage is TRBV18 and J usage is TRBJ1-2; unclear D gene. Looked up from germline, CDR1 is KGHSH and CDR2 is LQKENI. There are 14 residues in the CDR3. The V gene lost 4 bases and the J gene lost 4 bases, with 13 bases spanning the gap. The CDR3 DNA reads TGTGCCAGCTCACGATCTGGTGGGAGCTATGGCTACACCTTC. As protein: CASSRSGGSYGYTF. Filled out from reference TRBV18 and TRBJ1-2, the complete variable domain reads NAGVMQNPRHLVRRRGQEARLRCSPMKGHSHVYWYRQLPEEGLKFMVYLQKENIIDESGMPKERFSAEFPKEGPSILRIQQVVRGDSAAYFCASSRSGGSYGYTFGSGTRLTVV.

The rearrangement uses TRBV7-2 and TRBJ2-1; 9 nucleotides line up with TRBD2. The germline gives CDR1 SGHTA, CDR2 FQGNSA. This CDR3 comprises 15 residues. J was trimmed by 5 bases and V by 7 bases; bases with no gene match: 9. The CDR3 DNA reads as TGTGCCAGCAACCCAGGACTAGCGCCCCACAATGAGCAGTTCTTC. Translating gives CASNPGLAPHNEQFF.

This chain connects TRBV7-9 to TRBJ1-6, with D tentatively TRBD1 (5 bases). Per germline, CDR1 SEHNR and CDR2 FQNEAQ (reference sequence). V was trimmed by 4 bases and J by 8 bases, leaving 12 bases between them. The CDR3 has 14 amino acids. The CDR3: CASSSGQGHSPLHF. As DNA, the CDR3 is TGTGCCAGCAGCTCTGGGCAGGGCCATTCACCCCTCCACTTT. Full variable domain (rest looked up from reference TRBV7-9 and TRBJ1-6): DTGVSQNPRHKITKRGQNVTFRCDPISEHNRLYWYRQTLGQGPEFLTYFQNEAQLEKSRLLSDRFSAERPKGSFSTLEIQRTEQGDSAMYLCASSSGQGHSPLHFGNGTRLTVT.

V is TRBV25-1 and J is TRBJ2-3; D is unresolved. Between the trimmed V and J ends, which lost 3 bases and 2 bases, there was a span of 9 bases. CDR3 length equals 14 residues. Germline lookup yields CDR1 MGHDK and CDR2 SYGVNS. CDR3 region: CASSDPGTTDTQYF. The CDR3 DNA is TGTGCCAGCAGTGACCCAGGCACCACAGATACGCAGTATTTT.

This sequence joins TRBV6-5 and TRBJ2-7; no definite D call. The CDR3 length is 14 residues. Deletions cut 5 bases from V and 1 base from J, with 12 bases between. The germline gives CDR1 MNHEY, CDR2 SVGAGI. The CDR3: CASSPRIESYEQYF. CDR3 nucleotides: TGTGCCAGCAGTCCCAGGATCGAATCCTACGAGCAGTACTTC.